The clone carrying this TCR beta chain was picked up a small number of times. What it binds is unknown. TCRdb analysed the 5' RACE reads with MiXCR anew, one entry per CDR3 protein. The sample consists of about 490,000 distinct CDR3 sequences, 15% of them appearing once. The data stem from a study of identical twins. The study's findings and limits: An excess of low generation probability was shown by twin-shared out-of-frame alpha sequences.

The CDR3 has 13 residues. CDR1 is SGHDT and CDR2 is YYEEEE in the germline V gene. Trimming pared 4 bases from V and 10 bases from J, leaving 16 bases between. These data were likewise used in another study, on yellow fever vaccine responses in identical twins.

The chain joins TRBV5-6 to TRBJ2-3; the D is unclear. The clonotype comes from a woman between 18 and 29 years old in good health. Sample: CD4+ T cells sorted from blood. CDR3 sequence: CASSQTQGIAQYF. The CDR3 DNA sequence: TGTGCCAGCAGCCAAACCCAAGGGATAGCGCAGTATTTT.